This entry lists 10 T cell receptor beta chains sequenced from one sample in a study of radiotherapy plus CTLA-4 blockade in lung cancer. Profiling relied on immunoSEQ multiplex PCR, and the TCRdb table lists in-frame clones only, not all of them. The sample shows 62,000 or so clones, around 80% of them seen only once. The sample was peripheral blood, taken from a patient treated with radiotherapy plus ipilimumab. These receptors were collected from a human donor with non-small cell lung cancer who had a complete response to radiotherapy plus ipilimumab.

In DNA, the CDR3 is TGTGCCAGCAGTGGGATCGGAGGGAGAACCACCGGGGAGCTGTTTTTT. Translating gives CASSGIGGRTTGELFF. V gene TRBV6-1 combines with J gene TRBJ2-2, with D possibly TRBD2 on 6 matching bases. V was clipped by 4 bases and J by 4 bases, with 16 bases between them. CDR3 length equals 16 residues. Germline assignment: CDR1 MNHNS and CDR2 SASEGT.

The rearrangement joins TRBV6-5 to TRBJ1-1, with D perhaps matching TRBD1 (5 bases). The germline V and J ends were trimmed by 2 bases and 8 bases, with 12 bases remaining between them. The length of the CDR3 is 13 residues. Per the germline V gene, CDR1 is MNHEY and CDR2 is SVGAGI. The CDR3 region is CASSYLLRGEAFF. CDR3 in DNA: TGTGCCAGCAGTTACCTCCTTCGGGGGGAAGCTTTCTTT.

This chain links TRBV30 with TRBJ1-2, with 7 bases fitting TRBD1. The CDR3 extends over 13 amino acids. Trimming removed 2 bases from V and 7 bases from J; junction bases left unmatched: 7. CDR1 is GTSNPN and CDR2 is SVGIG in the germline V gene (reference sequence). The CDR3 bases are TGTGCCTGGAGTTCGACAGGGAGGGCTGGCTACACCTTC. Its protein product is CAWSSTGRAGYTF.

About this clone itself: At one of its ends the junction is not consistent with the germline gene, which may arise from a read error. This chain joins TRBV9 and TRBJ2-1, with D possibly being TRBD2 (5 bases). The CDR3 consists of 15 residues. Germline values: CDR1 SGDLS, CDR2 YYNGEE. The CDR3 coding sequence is TGTGCCAGCAGCGACGTCGCGGGCCCCTACAATGAGCAGCTCTTC. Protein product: CASSDVAGPYNEQLF. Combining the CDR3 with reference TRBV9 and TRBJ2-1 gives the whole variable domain DSGVTQTPKHLITATGQRVTLRCSPRSGDLSVYWYQQSLDQGLQFLIQYYNGEERAKGNILERFSAQQFPDLHSELNLSSLELGDSALYFCASSDVAGPYNEQLFGPGTRLTVL.

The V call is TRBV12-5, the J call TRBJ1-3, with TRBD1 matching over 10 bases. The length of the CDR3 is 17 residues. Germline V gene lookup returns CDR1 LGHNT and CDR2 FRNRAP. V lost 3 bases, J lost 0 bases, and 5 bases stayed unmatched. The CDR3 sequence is CASGFRTGGISGNTIYF. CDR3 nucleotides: TGTGCTAGTGGTTTTCGGACAGGGGGGATCTCTGGAAACACCATATATTTT. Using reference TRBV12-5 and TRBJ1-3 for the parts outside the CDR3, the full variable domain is DARVTQTPRHKVTEMGQEVTMRCQPILGHNTVFWYRQTMMQGLELLAYFRNRAPLDDSGMPKDRFSAEMPDATLATLKIQPSEPRDSAVYFCASGFRTGGISGNTIYFGEGSWLTVV.

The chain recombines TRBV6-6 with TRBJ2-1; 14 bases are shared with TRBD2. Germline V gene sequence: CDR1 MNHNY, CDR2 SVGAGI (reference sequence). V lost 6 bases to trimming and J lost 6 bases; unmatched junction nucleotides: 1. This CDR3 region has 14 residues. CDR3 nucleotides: TGTGCCAGCAGGACTAGCGGGAGGGGCAATGAGCAGTTCTTC. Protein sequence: CASRTSGRGNEQFF.

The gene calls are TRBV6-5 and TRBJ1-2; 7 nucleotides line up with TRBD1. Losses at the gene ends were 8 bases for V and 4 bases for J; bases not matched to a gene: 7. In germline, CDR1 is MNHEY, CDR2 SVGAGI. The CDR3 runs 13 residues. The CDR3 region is CASDTGAAYGYTF. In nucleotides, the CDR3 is TGTGCCAGCGACACAGGGGCCGCCTATGGCTACACCTTC.

The CDR3 region is CASSLWPEVGGNTEAFF. The CDR3 bases are TGTGCCAGCAGCTTATGGCCCGAAGTCGGCGGGAACACTGAAGCTTTCTTT. V gene TRBV7-9 combines with J gene TRBJ1-1; D unclear. The CDR3 has 17 amino acids. Germline lookup yields CDR1 SEHNR and CDR2 FQNEAQ (reference sequence). The V gene lost 2 bases and the J gene lost 1 base, with 17 bases spanning the gap.

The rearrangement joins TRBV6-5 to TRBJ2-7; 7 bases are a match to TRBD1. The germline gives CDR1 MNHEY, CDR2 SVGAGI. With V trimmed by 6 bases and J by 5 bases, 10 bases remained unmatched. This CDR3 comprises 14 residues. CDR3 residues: CASRRTGQTHEQYF. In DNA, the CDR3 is TGTGCCAGCAGACGGACAGGACAGACCCACGAGCAGTACTTC.

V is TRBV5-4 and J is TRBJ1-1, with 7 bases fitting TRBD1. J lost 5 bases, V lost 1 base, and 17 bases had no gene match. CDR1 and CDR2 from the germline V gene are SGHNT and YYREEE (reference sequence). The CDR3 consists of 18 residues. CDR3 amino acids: CASSLSFTGALSGTEAFF. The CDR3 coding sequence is TGTGCCAGCAGCTTGTCCTTTACAGGGGCCCTGAGTGGGACTGAAGCTTTCTTT.